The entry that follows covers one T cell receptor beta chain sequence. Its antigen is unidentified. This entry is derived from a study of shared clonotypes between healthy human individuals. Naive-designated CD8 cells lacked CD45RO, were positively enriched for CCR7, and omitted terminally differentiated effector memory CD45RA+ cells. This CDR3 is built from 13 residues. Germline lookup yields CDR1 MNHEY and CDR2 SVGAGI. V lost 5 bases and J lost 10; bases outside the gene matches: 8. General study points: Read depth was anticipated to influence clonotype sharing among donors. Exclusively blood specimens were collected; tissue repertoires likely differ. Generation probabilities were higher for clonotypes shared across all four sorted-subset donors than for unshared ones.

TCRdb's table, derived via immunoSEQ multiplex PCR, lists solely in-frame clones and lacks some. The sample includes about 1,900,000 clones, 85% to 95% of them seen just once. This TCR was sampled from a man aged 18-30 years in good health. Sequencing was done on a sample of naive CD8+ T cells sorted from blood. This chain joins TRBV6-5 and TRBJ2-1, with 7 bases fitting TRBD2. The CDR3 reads CASSPGLVGEQFF. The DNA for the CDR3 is TGTGCCAGCAGTCCCGGACTAGTGGGCGAGCAGTTCTTC.